These 4 T cell receptor beta chains share one sample of origin, sequenced in a study of blood T cell repertoires in COVID-19. Using immunoSEQ multiplex PCR, the repertoire was profiled, and TCRdb retains in-frame clones only, with some absent. The table includes about 200,000 clones, more than 65% detected once. Sequenced: peripheral blood. The source of these receptors is a woman at least 80 years old with acute or convalescent COVID-19.

The chain is built from TRBV11-2 and TRBJ2-3, with 8 bases lining up with TRBD1. The V segment lost 4 bases and the J segment 7 bases; nucleotides outside the gene matches: 16. From germline, CDR1 is SGHAT and CDR2 FQNNGV. The CDR3 loop spans 17 amino acids. As DNA, the CDR3 is TGTGCCAGCAGCTACCCCTCCGGGACAGGTGGTGCAAATACGCAGTATTTT. It specifies CASSYPSGTGGANTQYF.

The count of this clone is one. The genes are TRBV27 and TRBJ1-1; D might be TRBD1 (6 bases). Germline loops: CDR1 MNHEY, CDR2 SMNVEV (reference sequence). This CDR3 spans 17 amino acids. The V and J ends lost 2 bases and 3 bases respectively, with 19 bases between them. The CDR3 DNA reads as TGTGCCAGCAGTTTAGGGGGGGCAGGGGTTTGGGACACTGAAGCTTTCTTT. This gives the protein CASSLGGAGVWDTEAFF.

This clone appeared once. The chain uses TRBV28 and TRBJ2-1; D is possibly TRBD1 (6 bases). The CDR3 is made up of 17 amino acids. V was cut by 8 bases and J by 4 bases, with 24 bases left in between. Looked up from germline, CDR1 is MDHEN and CDR2 is SYDVKM. CDR3 loop: CASPPSDRRTTYNEQFF. CDR3 nucleotide sequence: TGTGCCAGCCCCCCCTCAGACAGGCGGACGACTTACAATGAGCAGTTCTTC.

This chain uses TRBV9 with TRBJ2-2; perhaps TRBD1 as D (6 bases). CDR3 size: 16 residues. The V end lost 1 base, the J end lost 0 bases, and 10 bases lay between the germline ends. The germline V gene has CDR1 SGDLS and CDR2 YYNGEE. The CDR3 is CASSVLGTTNTGELFF. The CDR3 bases are TGTGCCAGCAGCGTATTGGGGACAACGAACACCGGGGAGCTGTTTTTT.